Listed below are T cell receptor beta chains from one sample, sequenced in a study of spatial heterogeneity in lung cancer. A single record per CDR3 protein comes from TCRdb applying MiXCR to the 5' RACE reads. In the table there are thousands of distinct CDR3 sequences, about 4.2% of which are singletons. Sequenced material: PBMCs, taken at surgery. These receptors came from a male donor with early-stage non-small cell lung cancer. CDR3s include the opening cysteine and the closing phenylalanine or tryptophan. The order of the fields is clone size, V gene, CDR3 protein. Expanded clones are given a class, and other clones once, few, many or no size at all.

clone_size: few; v_call: TRBV28; cdr3_aa: CASSRYGQDHPLGTDTQYF
clone_size: many; v_call: TRBV7-2; cdr3_aa: CASSLSGGGALVKTQYF
clone_size: few; v_call: TRBV6-5; cdr3_aa: CASSSNRGNYGYTF
clone_size: many; v_call: TRBV20-1; cdr3_aa: CSASGRGSYGYTF
clone_size: few; v_call: TRBV28; cdr3_aa: CASSPGQGLNEKLFF
clone_size: many; v_call: TRBV6-1; cdr3_aa: CASGPRAGYEQYF
clone_size: many; v_call: TRBV11-2; cdr3_aa: CASSLDPGQQETQYF
clone_size: -; v_call: TRBV7-9; cdr3_aa: CASSLESGIRANTGELFF
clone_size: -; v_call: TRBV3-1; cdr3_aa: CASSPRATGELFF
clone_size: many; v_call: TRBV5-6; cdr3_aa: CASSSSSGLYPSRHQPQHF
clone_size: few; v_call: TRBV7-2; cdr3_aa: CASSWGQETQYF
clone_size: many; v_call: TRBV2; cdr3_aa: CAGSLSSVDTGELFF
clone_size: many; v_call: TRBV20-1; cdr3_aa: CSARDKAKGTEAFF
clone_size: many; v_call: TRBV5-1; cdr3_aa: CASTRGNPNTEAFF
clone_size: -; v_call: TRBV12-3/TRBV12-4; cdr3_aa: CASSSETSASEQFF
clone_size: many; v_call: TRBV6-6; cdr3_aa: CASRSTSGGGYNEQFF
clone_size: -; v_call: TRBV20-1; cdr3_aa: CSGFVLGEQYF
clone_size: many; v_call: TRBV4-3; cdr3_aa: CASSQDREVQPQHF
clone_size: many; v_call: TRBV12-3/TRBV12-4; cdr3_aa: CATAVGTEAFF
clone_size: many; v_call: TRBV6-5; cdr3_aa: CASSYFPSGVGNEQFF
clone_size: few; v_call: TRBV5-1; cdr3_aa: CASSYGRPPTDTQYF
clone_size: -; v_call: TRBV7-2; cdr3_aa: CASSPKGDEKLFF
clone_size: medium-sized; v_call: TRBV5-1; cdr3_aa: CASSLEGRVAETQYF
clone_size: medium-sized; v_call: TRBV29-1; cdr3_aa: CSVGYRVEAFF
clone_size: many; v_call: TRBV20-1; cdr3_aa: CSAPRGPLGANYGYTF
clone_size: medium-sized; v_call: TRBV7-2; cdr3_aa: CASSSVSGELFF
clone_size: many; v_call: TRBV4-1; cdr3_aa: CASSQESVADWETQYF
clone_size: -; v_call: TRBV11-2; cdr3_aa: CASSPTGKTQYF
clone_size: many; v_call: TRBV12-3/TRBV12-4; cdr3_aa: CASMRDRVNEQFF
clone_size: many; v_call: TRBV3-1; cdr3_aa: CASSPNDALNEQFF
clone_size: many; v_call: TRBV12-3/TRBV12-4; cdr3_aa: CASGSGNTGELFF
clone_size: medium-sized; v_call: TRBV5-1; cdr3_aa: CASRPGANTGELFF
clone_size: medium-sized; v_call: TRBV2; cdr3_aa: CASKPMTGGNQPQHF
clone_size: many; v_call: TRBV4-1; cdr3_aa: CASSRSPIQNGLSVF
clone_size: medium-sized; v_call: TRBV29-1; cdr3_aa: CSVSKGTNTEAFF
clone_size: -; v_call: TRBV7-2; cdr3_aa: CASSLSLLAGSYEQFF
clone_size: medium-sized; v_call: TRBV6-6; cdr3_aa: CASSSTGAGLRNIQYF
clone_size: many; v_call: TRBV5-5; cdr3_aa: CASSLNPDSRTTEAFF
clone_size: medium-sized; v_call: TRBV28; cdr3_aa: CASRPRTPLLARDTGELFF
clone_size: medium-sized; v_call: TRBV6-4; cdr3_aa: CASSEVGQGSDTQYF
clone_size: few; v_call: TRBV3-1; cdr3_aa: CASSRNGLAGGETQYF
clone_size: -; v_call: TRBV29-1; cdr3_aa: CSGNRGPSEAFF
clone_size: -; v_call: TRBV11-2; cdr3_aa: CASSWEARPSGNTIYF
clone_size: many; v_call: TRBV7-2; cdr3_aa: CASREGRLTGELFF
clone_size: medium-sized; v_call: TRBV28; cdr3_aa: CASIATGNEKLFF
clone_size: many; v_call: TRBV4-1; cdr3_aa: CASSHGRQKSLAKNIQYF
clone_size: medium-sized; v_call: TRBV5-1; cdr3_aa: CASSIGTSAETQYF
clone_size: many; v_call: TRBV20-1; cdr3_aa: CSARDLWEARHEQYF
clone_size: many; v_call: TRBV28; cdr3_aa: CASSFSVSGELFF
clone_size: many; v_call: TRBV2; cdr3_aa: CASSQGSPNTGELFF
clone_size: -; v_call: TRBV6-6; cdr3_aa: CASSLLGTGVTGELFF
clone_size: medium-sized; v_call: TRBV29-1; cdr3_aa: CSVEDSLAGEQYF